Following are 19 T cell receptor beta chains from one sample sequenced in a study of Ad26.COV2.S vaccination and SARS-CoV-2 variants (dated by TCRdb to the early 2020s). The sample's treatment or condition label, decoded: 15 to 20 received Ad26.COV2.S at low or high dose, single or two shots; roughly five received placebo; per-sample allocation not given. Repertoires of vaccine and placebo recipients were sequenced from samples collected on day 63 after the first injection. Library creation used the immunoSEQ multiplex PCR assay. TCRdb mirrors the immuneACCESS table, restricted to in-frame sequences. Some clones are absent from its copies; in checked studies, under half trace to an unresolved V gene, and the reason for the others is unknown. The sample table shows more than 350,000 clones, and 75% to 95% are seen once. The top ten hold 12% of the sample. The sample here was peripheral blood, taken in a trial of Ad26.COV2.S vaccine versus placebo. The receptors were sampled from a person aged 18 to 65 who received the Ad26.COV2.S COVID-19 vaccine or a placebo.

The chain carries TRBV11-3 and TRBJ1-5; D is perhaps TRBD1 (6 bases). Germline lookup yields CDR1 SGHNT and CDR2 YENEEA. This CDR3 contains 17 residues. Trimming stripped 5 bases from V and 2 bases from J, with 19 bases between. The DNA of the CDR3 is TGTGCCAGCAGCCTGAGATTAGGGGGAGGGCGCAATCAGCCCCAGCATTTT. Translating gives CASSLRLGGGRNQPQHF. The variable domain in full, completed from reference TRBV11-3 and TRBJ1-5, reads EAGVVQSPRYKIIEKKQPVAFWCNPISGHNTLYWYLQNLGQGPELLIRYENEEAVDDSQLPKDRFSAERLKGVDSTLKIQPAELGDSAVYLCASSLRLGGGRNQPQHFGDGTRLSIL.

The chain recombines TRBV14 with TRBJ1-1; possible D gene TRBD1, 6 bases. This CDR3 has 15 amino acids. In germline, CDR1 is SGHDN, CDR2 FVKESK. Trimming removed 4 bases from V and 1 base from J, with 13 bases in between. The CDR3 reads CASSLGDTGNTEAFF. DNA for the CDR3: TGTGCCAGCAGCCTAGGGGACACCGGGAACACTGAAGCTTTCTTT.

The chain is built from TRBV28 and TRBJ2-3; TRBD2 matches 11 bases. Germline assignment: CDR1 MDHEN and CDR2 SYDVKM. CDR3 length: 16 residues. The J segment lost 7 bases and the V segment lost 6 bases, leaving 12 bases of the junction unmatched. This CDR3 reads CASRSAKTSGINTQYF. The CDR3 DNA follows: TGTGCCAGCAGGTCCGCAAAGACTAGCGGGATTAATACGCAGTATTTT.

This chain connects TRBV30 to TRBJ1-1; D gene unclear. Germline CDR1 GTSNPN, CDR2 SVGIG (reference sequence). This CDR3 has 13 residues. Trimming took off 0 bases at V and 2 bases at J, with 7 bases between the two ends. CDR3 bases: TGTGCCTGGAGTGTTGGGGTTAACACTGAAGCTTTCTTT. Translated, it gives CAWSVGVNTEAFF.

The chain couples TRBV4-2 to TRBJ1-3; no clear D gene. Trimming took off 5 bases at V and 6 bases at J, with 26 bases between the two ends. The CDR3 totals 18 residues. CDR1 and CDR2 (germline): LGHNA, YNFKEQ. CDR3 DNA sequence: TGTGCCAGCAGCTTCTGGGGTATTACCCTTTCCCTACAAAACACCATATATTTT. Amino acids: CASSFWGITLSLQNTIYF.

The chain uses TRBV29-1 and TRBJ2-1, with a possible D match to TRBD2 (6 bases). The CDR3 length is 13 residues. From germline, CDR1 is SQVTM and CDR2 ANQGSEA. Deletions cut 3 bases from V and 5 bases from J, with 11 bases between. The CDR3 region is CSVEVAEHNEQFF. CDR3 nucleotide sequence: TGCAGCGTTGAGGTAGCGGAGCACAATGAGCAGTTCTTC.

A single count supports this clone. The rearrangement joins TRBV29-1 to TRBJ2-7, with D hard to call. The ends were cut back, 4 bases at V and 1 base at J, with 8 bases in the middle. The germline V gene encodes CDR1 SQVTM and CDR2 ANQGSEA. The CDR3 loop spans 12 amino acids. The CDR3: CSVVVTSYEQYF. The CDR3 DNA follows: TGCAGCGTTGTGGTAACGTCCTACGAGCAGTACTTC.

The CDR3 protein is CSATHYEQYF. DNA of the CDR3: TGCAGTGCGACTCACTACGAGCAGTACTTC. The J gene is TRBJ2-7, the V gene TRBV20-1; D unresolved. Germline V lookup: CDR1 DFQATT, CDR2 SNEGSKA (reference sequence). CDR3 length: 10 amino acids. The V and J ends lost 6 bases and 3 bases respectively, with 6 bases between them.

This chain joins TRBV28 and TRBJ2-5, with TRBD1 matching 8 bases. The CDR3 is made up of 15 amino acids. Unmatched junction bases numbered 7, after V lost 6 bases and J lost 1 base. Looked up from germline, CDR1 is MDHEN and CDR2 is SYDVKM. The CDR3 DNA follows: TGTGCCAGCAGCCTATCTCAGGGGGCCCAAGAGACCCAGTACTTC. Protein product: CASSLSQGAQETQYF.

As for this clone: Other DNA sequences in the sample encode the same CDR3. The chain uses TRBV6-5 and TRBJ2-7, with 8 positions matching TRBD1. Germline-derived CDR1 and CDR2 are MNHEY and SVGAGI. J lost 2 bases, V lost 6 bases, and 6 bases had no gene match. The CDR3 length is 14 residues. The CDR3 DNA sequence: TGTGCCAGCAGCCGCAGGGGGCTCACCTACGAGCAGTACTTC. As protein: CASSRRGLTYEQYF.

Regarding this clone: This sample also contains other DNA sequences that code for the same CDR3. The CDR3: CASSPGTFGYTF. As DNA, the CDR3 is TGTGCCAGCTCACCGGGCACGTTCGGCTACACCTTC. The chain has TRBV18 and TRBJ1-2; D ambiguous. The CDR3 extends over 12 amino acids. Germline V gene data show CDR1 as KGHSH and CDR2 as LQKENI. V was cut by 3 bases and J by 8 bases, with 10 bases left in between.

As for this clone: Other DNA sequences in this specimen translate into the identical CDR3. The rearrangement links TRBV30 to TRBJ2-1; D remains ambiguous. Germline CDR1 GTSNPN, CDR2 SVGIG (reference sequence). The CDR3 contains 13 residues. Between the trimmed V and J ends, which lost 0 bases and 3 bases, there was a span of 6 bases. CDR3 region: CAWSVSLYNEQFF. CDR3 sequence (DNA): TGTGCCTGGAGTGTATCACTCTACAATGAGCAGTTCTTC.

DNA of the CDR3: TGTGCCAGCAGTGGAGAAACCTATGGCTACACCTTC. This encodes CASSGETYGYTF. This sequence joins TRBV2 and TRBJ1-2; no firm D call. The ends were cut back, 4 bases at V and 4 bases at J, with 7 bases in the middle. The germline gives CDR1 SNHLY, CDR2 FYNNEI. The CDR3 has 12 amino acids.

V is TRBV11-2 and J is TRBJ2-1; D is possibly TRBD1 (6 bases). With 5 bases removed from V and 8 bases from J, the gap between germline ends came to 13 bases. The CDR3 runs to 13 residues. Germline CDR1 is SGHAT and CDR2 is FQNNGV. The CDR3 coding sequence is TGTGCCAGCAGCATACAGGGAAGGGATGAGCAGTTCTTC. Residues: CASSIQGRDEQFF.

The CDR3 reads CASSLFGGTASQETQYF. In DNA form, the CDR3 reads TGTGCCAGCAGTTTATTCGGAGGGACAGCCAGCCAAGAGACCCAGTACTTC. The chain joins TRBV27 to TRBJ2-5; TRBD1 might be the D (7 bases). Germline CDR1 and CDR2: MNHEY and SMNVEV (reference sequence). The V end lost 1 base, the J end lost 1 base, and 16 bases lay between the germline ends. The CDR3 length is 17 residues.

Here the CDR3 DNA reads TGTGCCAGCAGCTTAGGTCAAAACACCGGGGAGCTGTTTTTT. Its translation: CASSLGQNTGELFF. V and J are TRBV11-1 and TRBJ2-2; D is undetermined. V lost 1 base to trimming and J lost 2 bases, with 5 bases between them. The CDR3 is 14 amino acids. CDR1 and CDR2 (germline): SGHAT, FQDESV (reference sequence).

The chain has TRBV9 and TRBJ1-5; 8 bases match TRBD1. J was trimmed by 9 bases and V by 3 bases; bases with no gene match: 8. CDR1 is SGDLS, CDR2 YYNGEE, per germline. This CDR3 contains 14 residues. CDR3 amino acids: CASSAGQGQLPQHF. The CDR3 DNA reads TGTGCCAGCAGCGCCGGACAGGGCCAGCTGCCCCAGCATTTT.

V usage is TRBV18 and J usage is TRBJ2-3; TRBD2 aligns across 8 bases. CDR1 and CDR2 from the germline V gene are KGHSH and LQKENI. V lost 0 bases, J lost 2 bases, and 4 bases stayed unmatched. This CDR3 has 16 amino acids. CDR3 DNA: TGTGCCAGCTCACCACCGGTTAGCGGGGCCACAGATACGCAGTATTTT. Translation gives CASSPPVSGATDTQYF.

In nucleotides, the CDR3 is TGTGCCAGCTCACCCCTGACGGGGGCCTCCTACGAGCAGTACTTC. Its translation: CASSPLTGASYEQYF. The chain carries TRBV18 and TRBJ2-7; D may correspond to TRBD1 or TRBD2 (6 bases each). The ends were cut back, 3 bases at V and 0 bases at J, with 12 bases in the middle. Germline values: CDR1 KGHSH, CDR2 LQKENI. The CDR3 has 15 amino acids. The full variable domain, with the rest looked up from reference TRBV18 and TRBJ2-7, is NAGVMQNPRHLVRRRGQEARLRCSPMKGHSHVYWYRQLPEEGLKFMVYLQKENIIDESGMPKERFSAEFPKEGPSILRIQQVVRGDSAAYFCASSPLTGASYEQYFGPGTRLTVT.